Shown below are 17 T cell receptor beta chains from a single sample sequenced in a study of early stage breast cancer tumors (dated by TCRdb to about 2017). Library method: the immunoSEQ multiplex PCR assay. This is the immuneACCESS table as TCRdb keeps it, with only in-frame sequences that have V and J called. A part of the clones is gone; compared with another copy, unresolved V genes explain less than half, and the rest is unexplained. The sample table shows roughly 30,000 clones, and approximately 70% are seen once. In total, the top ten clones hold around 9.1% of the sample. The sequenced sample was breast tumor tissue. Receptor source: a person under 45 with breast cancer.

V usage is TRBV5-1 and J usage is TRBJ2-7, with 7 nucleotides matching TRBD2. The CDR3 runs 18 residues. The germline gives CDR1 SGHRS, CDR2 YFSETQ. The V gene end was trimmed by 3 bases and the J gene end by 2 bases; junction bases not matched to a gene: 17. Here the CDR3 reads CASSSPTHSSGRAYEQYF. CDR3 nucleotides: TGCGCCAGCAGCTCTCCGACACATTCTAGCGGAAGGGCCTACGAGCAGTACTTC.

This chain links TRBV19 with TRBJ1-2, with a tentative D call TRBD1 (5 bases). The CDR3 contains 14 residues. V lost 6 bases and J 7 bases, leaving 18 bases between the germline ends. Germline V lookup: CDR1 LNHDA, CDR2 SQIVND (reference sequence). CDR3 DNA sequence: TGTGCCAGTAGGATTACAGGATTAACCCCTGGCTACACCTTC. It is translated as CASRITGLTPGYTF.

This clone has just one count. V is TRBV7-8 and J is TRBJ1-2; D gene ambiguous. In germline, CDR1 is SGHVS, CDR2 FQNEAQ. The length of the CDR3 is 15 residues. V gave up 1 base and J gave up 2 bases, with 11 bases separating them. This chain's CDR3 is CASSLGRGSNYGYTF. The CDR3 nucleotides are TGTGCCAGCAGCTTAGGAAGAGGGAGCAACTATGGCTACACCTTC.

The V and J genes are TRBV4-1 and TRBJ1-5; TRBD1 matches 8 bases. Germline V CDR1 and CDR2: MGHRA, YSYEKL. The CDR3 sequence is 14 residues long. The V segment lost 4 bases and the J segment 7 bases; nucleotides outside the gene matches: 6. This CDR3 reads CASSRETGDQPQHF. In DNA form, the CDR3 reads TGCGCCAGCAGCCGAGAGACAGGGGACCAGCCCCAGCATTTT.

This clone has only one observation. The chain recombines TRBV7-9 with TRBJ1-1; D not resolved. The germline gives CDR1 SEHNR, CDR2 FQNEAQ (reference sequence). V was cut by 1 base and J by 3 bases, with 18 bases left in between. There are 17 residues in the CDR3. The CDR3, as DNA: TGTGCCAGCAGCTTAGACCTTGGCGGCCAGGTCGACACTGAAGCTTTCTTT. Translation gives CASSLDLGGQVDTEAFF.

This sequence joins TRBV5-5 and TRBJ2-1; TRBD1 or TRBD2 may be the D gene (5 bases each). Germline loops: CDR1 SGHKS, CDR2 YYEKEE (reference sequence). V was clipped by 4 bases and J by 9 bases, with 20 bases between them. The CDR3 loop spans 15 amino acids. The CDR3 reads CASSPQVGTGGEQFF. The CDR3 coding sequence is TGTGCCAGCAGCCCCCAGGTTGGAACTGGGGGTGAGCAGTTCTTC. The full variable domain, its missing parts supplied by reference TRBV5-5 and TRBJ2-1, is DAGVTQSPTHLIKTRGQQVTLRCSPISGHKSVSWYQQVLGQGPQFIFQYYEKEERGRGNFPDRFSARQFPNYSSELNVNALLLGDSALYLCASSPQVGTGGEQFFGPGTRLTVL.

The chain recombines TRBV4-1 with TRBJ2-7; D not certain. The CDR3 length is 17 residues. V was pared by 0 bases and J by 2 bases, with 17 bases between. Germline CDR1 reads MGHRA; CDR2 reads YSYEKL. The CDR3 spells CASSQEWGPVGPYEQYF. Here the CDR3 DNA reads TGCGCCAGCAGCCAAGAGTGGGGTCCCGTTGGTCCCTACGAGCAGTACTTC.

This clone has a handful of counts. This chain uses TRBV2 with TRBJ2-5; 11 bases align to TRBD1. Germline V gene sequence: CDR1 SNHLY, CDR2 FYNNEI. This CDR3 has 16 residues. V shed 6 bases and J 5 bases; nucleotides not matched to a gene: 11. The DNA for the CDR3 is TGTGCCAGCAGACCGGGGACAGGGGGTAGGTGGGAGACCCAGTACTTC. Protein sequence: CASRPGTGGRWETQYF.

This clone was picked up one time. Here the CDR3 reads CASSDLRLNGEQYF. CDR3 DNA sequence: TGTGCCAGCAGTGATTTACGCCTTAATGGGGAGCAGTACTTC. This sequence joins TRBV25-1 and TRBJ2-7; no definite D call. Germline lookup yields CDR1 MGHDK and CDR2 SYGVNS. V was clipped by 3 bases and J by 7 bases, with 16 bases between them. The CDR3 has 14 residues.

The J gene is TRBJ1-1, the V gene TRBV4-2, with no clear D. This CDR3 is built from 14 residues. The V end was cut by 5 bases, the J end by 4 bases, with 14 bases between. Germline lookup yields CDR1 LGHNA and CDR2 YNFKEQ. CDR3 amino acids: CASSDMGRVTEAFF. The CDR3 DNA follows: TGTGCCAGCAGCGATATGGGGAGGGTCACTGAAGCTTTCTTT.

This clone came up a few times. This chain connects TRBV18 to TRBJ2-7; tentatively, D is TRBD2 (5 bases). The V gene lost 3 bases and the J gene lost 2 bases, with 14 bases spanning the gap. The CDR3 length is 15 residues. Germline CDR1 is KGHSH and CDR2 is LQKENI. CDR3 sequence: CASSPYAGQPYEQYF. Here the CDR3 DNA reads TGTGCCAGCTCACCTTACGCGGGTCAACCCTACGAGCAGTACTTC.

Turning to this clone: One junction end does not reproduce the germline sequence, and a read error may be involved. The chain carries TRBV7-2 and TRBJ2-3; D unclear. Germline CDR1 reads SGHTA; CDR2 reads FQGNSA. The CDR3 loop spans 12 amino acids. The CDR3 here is CASSLGLAMADF. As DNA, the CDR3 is TGTGCCAGCAGCTTAGGGCTGGCAATGGCGGATTTT.

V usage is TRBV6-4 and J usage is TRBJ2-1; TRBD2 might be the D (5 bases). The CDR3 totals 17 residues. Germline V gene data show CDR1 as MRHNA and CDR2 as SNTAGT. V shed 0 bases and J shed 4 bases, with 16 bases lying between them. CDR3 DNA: TGTGCCAGCAGTGACTCGGGCGAGGGAGTCGCTTACAATGAGCAGTTCTTC. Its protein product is CASSDSGEGVAYNEQFF.

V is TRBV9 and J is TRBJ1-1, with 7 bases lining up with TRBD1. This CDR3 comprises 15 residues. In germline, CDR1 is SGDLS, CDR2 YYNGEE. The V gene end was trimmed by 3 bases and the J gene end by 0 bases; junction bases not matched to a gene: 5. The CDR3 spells CASSAEDRVNTEAFF. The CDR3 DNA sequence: TGTGCCAGCAGCGCAGAAGACAGGGTGAACACTGAAGCTTTCTTT.

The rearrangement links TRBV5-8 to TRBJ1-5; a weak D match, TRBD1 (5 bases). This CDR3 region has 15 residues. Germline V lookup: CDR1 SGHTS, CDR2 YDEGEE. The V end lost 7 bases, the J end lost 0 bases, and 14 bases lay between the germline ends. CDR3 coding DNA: TGTGCCAGCGGGGGGTTGGAGTATAGCAATCAGCCCCAGCATTTT. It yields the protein CASGGLEYSNQPQHF. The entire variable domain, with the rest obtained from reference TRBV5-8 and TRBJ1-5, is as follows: EAGVTQSPTHLIKTRGQQATLRCSPISGHTSVYWYQQALGLGLQFLLWYDEGEERNRGNFPPRFSGRQFPNYSSELNVNALELEDSALYLCASGGLEYSNQPQHFGDGTRLSIL.

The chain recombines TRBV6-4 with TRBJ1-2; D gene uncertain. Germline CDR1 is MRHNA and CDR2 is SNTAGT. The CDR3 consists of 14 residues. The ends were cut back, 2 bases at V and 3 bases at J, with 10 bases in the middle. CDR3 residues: CASSDVAGDYGYTF. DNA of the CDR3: TGTGCCAGCAGTGACGTTGCCGGAGACTATGGCTACACCTTC.

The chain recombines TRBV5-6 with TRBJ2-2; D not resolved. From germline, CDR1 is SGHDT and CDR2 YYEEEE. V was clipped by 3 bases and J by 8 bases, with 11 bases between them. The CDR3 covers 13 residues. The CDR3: CASSSTLAGELFF. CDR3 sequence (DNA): TGTGCCAGCAGCTCAACTCTCGCGGGGGAGCTGTTTTTT.